The next 12 T cell receptor beta chains were all read from a single sample in a study of blood T cell repertoires in COVID-19. Produced via immunoSEQ multiplex PCR; TCRdb's table is partial and in-frame only. The profile shows fewer than 300,000 clones, about 90% of them singletons. Sequencing was performed on peripheral blood. Receptor source: a woman aged 25-40 years with COVID-19, enrolled during active disease.

J is TRBJ1-1 and V is TRBV6-5, with 9 bases that match TRBD1. CDR3 length: 14 residues. Germline values: CDR1 MNHEY, CDR2 SVGAGI. Trimming at V came to 8 bases and at J to 0 bases, leaving 4 bases not matched to a gene. CDR3 residues: CASGDRAMNTEAFF. CDR3 sequence (DNA): TGTGCCAGCGGGGACAGGGCTATGAACACTGAAGCTTTCTTT.

V gene TRBV6-1 combines with J gene TRBJ1-2; a weak D match, TRBD1 (5 bases). V was shortened by 1 base and J by 8 bases, with 20 bases between the two germline ends. The CDR3 totals 16 residues. From germline, CDR1 is MNHNS and CDR2 SASEGT. CDR3 sequence: CASSEGPGRANWGYTF. The CDR3 nucleotides read TGTGCCAGCAGTGAAGGGCCCGGCAGGGCGAATTGGGGCTACACCTTC.

The J gene is TRBJ2-1, the V gene TRBV5-5, with a tentative D call TRBD1 (5 bases). The CDR3 runs to 17 residues. Trimming stripped 4 bases from V and 4 bases from J, with 21 bases between. The V gene's germline CDR1 is SGHKS and CDR2 YYEKEE (reference sequence). The CDR3 here is CASSPNPRVPLYNEQFF. The CDR3 DNA reads as TGTGCCAGCAGCCCTAACCCCAGGGTCCCCCTTTACAATGAGCAGTTCTTC.

The chain carries TRBV2 and TRBJ2-3; 10 positions agree with TRBD1. The germline gives CDR1 SNHLY, CDR2 FYNNEI. There are 15 residues in the CDR3. Trimming cost V 6 bases and J 4 bases; bases outside gene matches: 7. This CDR3 reads CASSAFGQGADTQYF. The CDR3 DNA reads TGTGCCAGCAGCGCCTTCGGACAGGGGGCAGATACGCAGTATTTT.

The V gene is TRBV7-2, the J gene TRBJ2-7; TRBD2 matches 10 bases. The CDR3 has 15 residues. The germline V gene has CDR1 SGHTA and CDR2 FQGNSA. J gave up 3 bases and V 5 bases, and 7 bases lay outside the gene matches. The CDR3 region is CASSRLAGGYYEQYF. CDR3 nucleotide sequence: TGTGCCAGCAGCCGTTTAGCGGGGGGCTACTACGAGCAGTACTTC.

This rearrangement joins TRBV4-1 to TRBJ2-1, with D perhaps TRBD2 (6 bases). CDR1 and CDR2 from the germline V gene are MGHRA and YSYEKL. Trimming took 0 bases from V and 10 from J, leaving 19 bases between them. The CDR3 is made up of 16 amino acids. The CDR3 loop is CASSQDSEKTSSEQFF. The DNA of the CDR3 is TGCGCCAGCAGCCAAGATTCGGAGAAGACTAGTTCCGAGCAGTTCTTC.

The chain links TRBV2 to TRBJ2-1; D is perhaps TRBD1 (6 bases). Germline values: CDR1 SNHLY, CDR2 FYNNEI. V dropped 6 bases and J dropped 8 bases, with 17 bases sitting between them. The CDR3 spans 14 residues. CDR3 in amino acids: CASSPLGGSHEQFF. The CDR3 bases are TGTGCCAGCAGCCCTTTAGGGGGTTCCCATGAGCAGTTCTTC.

The chain is built from TRBV6-5 and TRBJ1-6, with D maybe TRBD1 (6 bases). The germline V gene encodes CDR1 MNHEY and CDR2 SVGAGI. The CDR3 totals 14 residues. The ends were cut back, 6 bases at V and 11 bases at J, with 17 bases in the middle. CDR3 nucleotide sequence: TGTGCCAGCAGCGCTGACAGGCTTTGGACACCCCTCCACTTT. Translated, it gives CASSADRLWTPLHF.

The chain employs TRBV5-1 and TRBJ1-1; D not resolved. CDR1 and CDR2 (germline): SGHRS, YFSETQ. The CDR3 length is 13 residues. V dropped 1 base and J dropped 6 bases, with 10 bases sitting between them. This chain's CDR3 is CASSLLSAAEAFF. DNA for the CDR3: TGCGCCAGCAGCTTGCTTAGCGCGGCTGAAGCTTTCTTT.

The chain carries TRBV23-1 and TRBJ2-3; TRBD1 agrees at 11 bases. TRBV23-1 is an open reading frame, and its role is uncertain. The CDR3 totals 17 residues. J gave up 8 bases and V 5 bases, and 15 bases lay outside the gene matches. In nucleotides, the CDR3 is TGCGCCAGCAGTTATCCTAGGGACAGGGGGGATGAAACTACGCAGTATTTT. As protein: CASSYPRDRGDETTQYF.

J is TRBJ2-5 and V is TRBV5-1, with D perhaps TRBD2 (5 bases). The CDR3 runs 15 residues. V gave up 6 bases and J gave up 5 bases, with 20 bases separating them. The germline gives CDR1 SGHRS, CDR2 YFSETQ. Here the CDR3 reads CASTAEAQLGETQYF. The CDR3 DNA follows: TGCGCCAGCACCGCGGAGGCCCAACTCGGGGAGACCCAGTACTTC.

The chain combines TRBV14 with TRBJ2-5; 7 nucleotides align to TRBD1. From germline, CDR1 is SGHDN and CDR2 FVKESK. Trimming removed 0 bases from V and 5 bases from J; junction bases left unmatched: 6. The CDR3 consists of 15 residues. Here the CDR3 DNA reads TGTGCCAGCAGCCAAGAGCAGGGGGATTGGGAGACCCAGTACTTC. As protein: CASSQEQGDWETQYF.